These 10 T cell receptor beta chains share one sample of origin, sequenced in a study of CD8 T cells in Susac syndrome. An amount of RNA that ranged from roughly 0.5 to 1 ug was reverse transcribed with random hexamers. TCRdb analysed the immunoSEQ multiplex PCR reads with MiXCR anew, one entry per CDR3 protein. This repertoire shows 110,000 or so distinct CDR3 sequences, 90% to 95% found once; its top ten account for about 0.087%. Source material: CD4+ T cells from PBMCs. The receptors stem from a human donor with multiple sclerosis.

The chain employs TRBV29-1 and TRBJ2-3, with no clear D. The germline V and J ends were trimmed by 3 bases and 0 bases, with 4 bases remaining between them. CDR1 and CDR2 (germline): SQVTM, ANQGSEA. The CDR3 consists of 12 residues. The CDR3 sequence: CSVDASTDTQYF. CDR3 coding DNA: TGCAGCGTTGATGCAAGCACAGATACGCAGTATTTT.

The V and J genes are TRBV5-1 and TRBJ1-2, with D possibly TRBD1 on 6 matching bases. Trimming took 3 bases from V and 11 from J, leaving 11 bases between them. The CDR3 is made up of 11 amino acids. Per germline, CDR1 SGHRS and CDR2 YFSETQ. This CDR3 is CASSSPTGYTF. The CDR3 coding sequence is TGCGCCAGCAGCTCCCCGACAGGATACACCTTC.

The chain joins TRBV6-5 to TRBJ2-7; TRBD2 matches at 7 bases. The CDR3 sequence is 15 residues long. Trimming cost V 6 bases and J 2 bases; bases outside gene matches: 10. In germline, CDR1 is MNHEY, CDR2 SVGAGI. The DNA for the CDR3 is TGTGCCAGCAGCATACATGGGGACTACCCCTACGAGCAGTACTTC. This translates into CASSIHGDYPYEQYF.

The rearrangement uses TRBV7-3 and TRBJ2-6; D is perhaps TRBD1 or TRBD2 (5 bases each). The germline gives CDR1 SGHTA, CDR2 FQGTGA. The CDR3 is 15 residues long. V was pared by 4 bases and J by 2 bases, with 9 bases between. The CDR3 region is CASSSLGAGANVLTF. The CDR3 bases are TGTGCCAGCAGCTCCCTGGGGGCTGGGGCCAACGTCCTGACTTTC.

In its sample, this clonotype was seen a few times. V is TRBV14 and J is TRBJ1-5; D gene unclear. The germline gives CDR1 SGHDN, CDR2 FVKESK. This CDR3 contains 14 residues. The V end was cut by 1 base, the J end by 3 bases, with 7 bases between. The chain's CDR3 is CASSQGGLNQPQHF. The CDR3 bases are TGTGCCAGCAGCCAAGGAGGGCTCAATCAGCCCCAGCATTTT.

The chain carries TRBV7-2 and TRBJ1-2; 7 bases align to TRBD1. The CDR3 contains 13 residues. From germline, CDR1 is SGHTA and CDR2 FQGNSA. After removal of 6 bases from V and 2 bases from J, the junction contained 3 bases not matched to a gene. This chain's CDR3 is CASRQGGNYGYTF. The DNA of the CDR3 is TGTGCCAGCAGGCAGGGGGGGAACTATGGCTACACCTTC.

The chain joins TRBV7-9 to TRBJ1-3; 8 bases fit TRBD1. The CDR3 runs to 14 residues. CDR1 is SEHNR and CDR2 is FQNEAQ in the germline V gene (reference sequence). V lost 5 bases to trimming and J lost 2 bases; unmatched junction nucleotides: 2. CDR3: CASSQTGAGNTIYF. The CDR3 bases are TGTGCCAGCAGCCAGACAGGGGCTGGAAACACCATATATTTT.

The J gene is TRBJ2-1, the V gene TRBV4-3; 9 bases line up with TRBD2. After removal of 3 bases from V and 2 bases from J, the junction contained 2 bases not matched to a gene. The CDR3 consists of 15 residues. Germline V gives CDR1 LGHNA, CDR2 YSLEER. The CDR3 DNA is TGCGCCAGCAGCCAGAGCGGGGGGACCTACAATGAGCAGTTCTTC. Translating it yields CASSQSGGTYNEQFF.

CDR3 amino acids: CASSANSGRNSPLHF. In DNA form, the CDR3 reads TGTGCCAGCAGCGCCAATTCAGGTCGGAATTCACCCCTCCACTTT. V and J are TRBV9 and TRBJ1-6; no clear D gene. This CDR3 region has 15 residues. Germline lookup yields CDR1 SGDLS and CDR2 YYNGEE. V was pared by 3 bases and J by 7 bases, with 14 bases between. The variable domain in full, completed from reference TRBV9 and TRBJ1-6, reads DSGVTQTPKHLITATGQRVTLRCSPRSGDLSVYWYQQSLDQGLQFLIQYYNGEERAKGNILERFSAQQFPDLHSELNLSSLELGDSALYFCASSANSGRNSPLHFGNGTRLTVT.

V and J are TRBV12-3 or TRBV12-4 and TRBJ2-1, with 7 bases matching TRBD1. V was pared by 2 bases and J by 9 bases, with 4 bases of the junction left unmatched. This CDR3 comprises 13 residues. CDR3 nucleotide sequence: TGTGCCAGCAGTTTACAGGGGGTCGGTGAGCAGTTCTTC. Encoded protein: CASSLQGVGEQFF.